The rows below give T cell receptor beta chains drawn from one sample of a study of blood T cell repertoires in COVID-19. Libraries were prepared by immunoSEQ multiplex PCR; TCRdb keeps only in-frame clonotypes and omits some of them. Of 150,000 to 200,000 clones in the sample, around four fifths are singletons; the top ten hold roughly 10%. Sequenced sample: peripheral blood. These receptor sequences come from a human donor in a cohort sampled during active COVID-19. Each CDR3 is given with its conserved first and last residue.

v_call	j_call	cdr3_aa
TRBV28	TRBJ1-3	CASSPQTELNTIYF
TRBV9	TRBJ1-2	CASSVGTGVWLGYGYTF
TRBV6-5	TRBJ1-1	CASSKQGRTEAFF
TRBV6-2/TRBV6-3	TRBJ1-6	CASSYGGFSGSPLHF
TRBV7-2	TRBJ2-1	CASSKKLAGYTNEQFF
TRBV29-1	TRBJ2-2	CSAAIYANTGELFF
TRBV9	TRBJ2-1	CASSVSGGRDNEQFF
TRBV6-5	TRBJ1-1	CASSLGGGTEAFF
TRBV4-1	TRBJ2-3	CASSQEALAGVADTQYF
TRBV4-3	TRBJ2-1	CASSQVVAGVEQFF
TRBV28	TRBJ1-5	CASSQGQGSRHF
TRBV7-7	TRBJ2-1	CASSLMSGSYNEQFF
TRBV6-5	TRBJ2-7	CASSLIHPAGLEQYF
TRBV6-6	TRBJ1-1	CASIRNTEAFF
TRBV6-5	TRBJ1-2	CASRTGNNYGYTF
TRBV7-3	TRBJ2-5	CASSRRGTEETQYF
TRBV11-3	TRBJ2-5	CASSHNPAGLEIQETQYF
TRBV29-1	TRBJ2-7	CSVAPGQGFDEQYF
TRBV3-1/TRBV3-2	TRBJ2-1	CASSHGPSRGGPLSYNEQFF
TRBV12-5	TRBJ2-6	CASGLTPRDSGANVLTF
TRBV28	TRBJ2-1	CASGRGDSWFF
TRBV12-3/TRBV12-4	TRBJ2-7	CASSTPAPEQYF
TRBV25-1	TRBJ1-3	CASSDTGHSGNTIYF
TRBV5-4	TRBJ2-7	CASKLGGGSVYEQYF
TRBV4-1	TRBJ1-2	CASSQDRLNYGYTF
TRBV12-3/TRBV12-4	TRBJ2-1	CASSLGDEQFF
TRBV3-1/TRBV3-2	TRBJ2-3	CASSQHTPGLAGGNADTQYF
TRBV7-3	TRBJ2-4	CASNPGGAAKNIQYF
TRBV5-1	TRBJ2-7	CASSLRQGWYEQYF
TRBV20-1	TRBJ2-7	CSASRGGKSYEQYF
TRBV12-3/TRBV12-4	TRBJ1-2	CASSPDRAYGYTF
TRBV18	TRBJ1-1	CASSRGGTEAFF
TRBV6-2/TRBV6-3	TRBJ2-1	CASSYRLAGVEQFF
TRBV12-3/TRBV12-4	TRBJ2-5	CASRGLSPETQYF
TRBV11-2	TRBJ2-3	CASSLVRDRPQYTQYF
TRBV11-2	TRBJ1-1	CASSWGAASNTEAFF